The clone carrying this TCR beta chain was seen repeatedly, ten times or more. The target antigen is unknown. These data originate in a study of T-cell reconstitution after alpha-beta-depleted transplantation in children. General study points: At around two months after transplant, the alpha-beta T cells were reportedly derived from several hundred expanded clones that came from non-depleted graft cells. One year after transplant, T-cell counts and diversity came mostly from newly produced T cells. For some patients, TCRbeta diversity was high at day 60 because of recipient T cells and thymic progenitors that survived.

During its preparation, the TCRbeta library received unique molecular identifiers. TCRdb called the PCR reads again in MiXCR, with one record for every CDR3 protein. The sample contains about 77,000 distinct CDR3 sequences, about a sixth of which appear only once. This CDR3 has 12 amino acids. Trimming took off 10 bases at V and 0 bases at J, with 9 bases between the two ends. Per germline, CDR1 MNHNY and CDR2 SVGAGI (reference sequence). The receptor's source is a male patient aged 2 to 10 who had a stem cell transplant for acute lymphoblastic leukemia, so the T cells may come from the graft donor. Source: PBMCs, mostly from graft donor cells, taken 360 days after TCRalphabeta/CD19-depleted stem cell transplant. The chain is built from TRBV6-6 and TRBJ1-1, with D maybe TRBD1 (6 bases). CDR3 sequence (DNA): TGTGCCATCAGGGGCCTGAACACTGAAGCTTTCTTT. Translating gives CAIRGLNTEAFF.